This TCR beta chain was obtained from a study of cytomegalovirus exposure and HLA in healthy donors. Whole-study results and caveats: Reports described diagnosis of cytomegalovirus status by the classifier as highly specific and sensitive.

Regarding this clone: Antigen: not known.

With 60 Vbeta and 13 Jbeta primers, the PCR was carried out. Clones were sequenced by immunoSEQ multiplex PCR, and TCRdb holds only the in-frame ones, with some missing. The data contain 150,000 to 200,000 clones, approximately 81% of them singletons. V was shortened by 0 bases and J by 0 bases, with 4 bases between the two germline ends. Germline V lookup: CDR1 SGHRS, CDR2 YFSETQ. The CDR3 is 14 residues long. The J gene is TRBJ1-3, the V gene TRBV5-1, with D uncertain. Sequences were obtained from PBMCs. The receptor's source is a boy aged 10-17 years in good health and CMV-seronegative. The CDR3 protein is CASSLDTSGNTIYF. In DNA, the CDR3 is TGCGCCAGCAGCTTGGACACCTCTGGAAACACCATATATTTT.